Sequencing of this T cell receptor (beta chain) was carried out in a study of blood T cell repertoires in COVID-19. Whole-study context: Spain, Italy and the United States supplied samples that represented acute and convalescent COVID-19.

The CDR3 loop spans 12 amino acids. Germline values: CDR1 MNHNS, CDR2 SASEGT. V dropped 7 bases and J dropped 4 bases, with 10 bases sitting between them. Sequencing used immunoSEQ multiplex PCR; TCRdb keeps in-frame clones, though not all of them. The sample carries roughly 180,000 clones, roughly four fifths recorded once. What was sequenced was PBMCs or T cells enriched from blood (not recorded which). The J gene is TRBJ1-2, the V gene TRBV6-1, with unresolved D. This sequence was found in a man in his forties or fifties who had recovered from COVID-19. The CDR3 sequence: CASTNNLYGYTF. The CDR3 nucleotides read TGTGCCAGCACCAACAACCTCTATGGCTACACCTTC.